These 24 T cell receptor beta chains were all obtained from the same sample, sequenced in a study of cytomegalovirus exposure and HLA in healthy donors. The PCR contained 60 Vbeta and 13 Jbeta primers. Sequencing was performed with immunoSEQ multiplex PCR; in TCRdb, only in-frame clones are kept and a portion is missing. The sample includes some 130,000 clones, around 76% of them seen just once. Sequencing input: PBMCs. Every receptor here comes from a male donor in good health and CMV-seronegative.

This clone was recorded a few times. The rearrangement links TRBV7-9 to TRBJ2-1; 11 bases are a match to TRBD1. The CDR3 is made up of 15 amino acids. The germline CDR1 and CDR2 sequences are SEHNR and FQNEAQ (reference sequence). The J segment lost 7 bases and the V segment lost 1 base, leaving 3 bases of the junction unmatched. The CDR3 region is CASSLGTGGFNEQFF. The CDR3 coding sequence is TGTGCCAGCAGCTTAGGGACAGGGGGCTTTAATGAGCAGTTCTTC.

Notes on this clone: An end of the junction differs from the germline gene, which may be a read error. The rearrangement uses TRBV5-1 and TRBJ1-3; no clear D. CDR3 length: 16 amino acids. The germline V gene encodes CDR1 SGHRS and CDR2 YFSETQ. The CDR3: CASSHGRISSGNTKYF. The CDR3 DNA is TGCGCCAGCAGCCACGGCAGGATAAGCTCTGGAAACACCAAATATTTT.

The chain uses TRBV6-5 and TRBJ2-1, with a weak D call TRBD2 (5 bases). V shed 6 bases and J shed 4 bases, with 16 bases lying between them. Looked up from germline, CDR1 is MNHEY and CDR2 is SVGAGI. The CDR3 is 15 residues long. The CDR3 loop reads CASSPAGVAYNEQFF. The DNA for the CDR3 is TGTGCCAGCAGCCCGGCCGGGGTCGCGTACAATGAGCAGTTCTTC.

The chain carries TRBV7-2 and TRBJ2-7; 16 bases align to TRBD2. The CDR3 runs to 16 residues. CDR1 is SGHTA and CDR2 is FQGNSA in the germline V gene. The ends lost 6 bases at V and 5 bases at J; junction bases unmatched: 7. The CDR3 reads CASRLRGTSGRDEQYF. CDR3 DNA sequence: TGTGCCAGCAGACTTCGTGGGACTAGCGGGAGGGACGAGCAGTACTTC.

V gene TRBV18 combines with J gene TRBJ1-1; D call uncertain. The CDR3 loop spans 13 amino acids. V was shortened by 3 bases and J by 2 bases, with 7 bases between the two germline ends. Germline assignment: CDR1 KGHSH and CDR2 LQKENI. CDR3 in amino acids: CASSPGANTEAFF. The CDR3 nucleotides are TGTGCCAGCTCACCGGGAGCTAACACTGAAGCTTTCTTT.

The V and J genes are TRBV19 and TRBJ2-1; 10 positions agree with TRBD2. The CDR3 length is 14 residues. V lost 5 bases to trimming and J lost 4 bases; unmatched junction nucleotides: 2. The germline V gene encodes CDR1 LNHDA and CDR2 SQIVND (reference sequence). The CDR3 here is CASSLAGAYNEQFF. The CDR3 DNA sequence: TGTGCCAGTAGTCTAGCGGGAGCATACAATGAGCAGTTCTTC.

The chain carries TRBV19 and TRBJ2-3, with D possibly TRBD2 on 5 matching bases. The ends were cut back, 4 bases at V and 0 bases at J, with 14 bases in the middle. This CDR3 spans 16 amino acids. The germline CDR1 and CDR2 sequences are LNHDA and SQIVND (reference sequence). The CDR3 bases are TGTGCCAGTAGTAATCAGCGGCGCACCAGCACAGATACGCAGTATTTT. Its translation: CASSNQRRTSTDTQYF.

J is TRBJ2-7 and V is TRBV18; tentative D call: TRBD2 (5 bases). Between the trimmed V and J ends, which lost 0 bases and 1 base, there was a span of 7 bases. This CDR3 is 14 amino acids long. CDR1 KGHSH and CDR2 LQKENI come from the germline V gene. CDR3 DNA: TGTGCCAGCTCACCACCCGGGGTGTCCTACGAGCAGTACTTC. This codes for CASSPPGVSYEQYF.

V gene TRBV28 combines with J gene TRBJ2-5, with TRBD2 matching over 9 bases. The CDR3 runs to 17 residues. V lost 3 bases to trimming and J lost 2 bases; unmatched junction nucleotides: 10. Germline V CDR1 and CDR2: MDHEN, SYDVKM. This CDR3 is CASSFFGRGGLQETQYF. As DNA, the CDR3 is TGTGCCAGCAGTTTCTTTGGGCGGGGGGGACTACAAGAGACCCAGTACTTC.

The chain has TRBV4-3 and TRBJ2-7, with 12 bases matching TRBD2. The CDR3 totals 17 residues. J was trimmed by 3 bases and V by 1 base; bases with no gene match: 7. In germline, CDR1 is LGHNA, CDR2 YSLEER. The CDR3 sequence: CASSQGLAGEGIYEQYF. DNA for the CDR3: TGCGCCAGCAGCCAAGGACTAGCGGGAGAGGGTATCTACGAGCAGTACTTC.

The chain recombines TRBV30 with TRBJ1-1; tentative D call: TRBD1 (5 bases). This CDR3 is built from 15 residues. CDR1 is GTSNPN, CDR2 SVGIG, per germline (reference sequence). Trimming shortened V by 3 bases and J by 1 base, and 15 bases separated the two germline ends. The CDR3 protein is CAWRNPGVTNTEAFF. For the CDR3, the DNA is TGTGCCTGGAGGAACCCGGGGGTGACGAACACTGAAGCTTTCTTT.

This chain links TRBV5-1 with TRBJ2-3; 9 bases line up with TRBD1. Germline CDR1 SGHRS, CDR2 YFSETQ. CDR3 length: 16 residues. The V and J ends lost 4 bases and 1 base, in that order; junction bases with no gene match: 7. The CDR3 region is CASSRSRQGGTDTQYF. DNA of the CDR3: TGCGCCAGCAGCCGGAGCAGACAGGGGGGCACAGATACGCAGTATTTT.

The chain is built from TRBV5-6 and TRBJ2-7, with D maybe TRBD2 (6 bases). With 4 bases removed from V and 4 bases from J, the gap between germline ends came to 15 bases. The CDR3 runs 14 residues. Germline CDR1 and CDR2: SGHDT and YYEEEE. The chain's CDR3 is CASSRGLLGYEQYF. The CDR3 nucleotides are TGTGCCAGCAGCAGGGGACTTTTAGGGTACGAGCAGTACTTC.

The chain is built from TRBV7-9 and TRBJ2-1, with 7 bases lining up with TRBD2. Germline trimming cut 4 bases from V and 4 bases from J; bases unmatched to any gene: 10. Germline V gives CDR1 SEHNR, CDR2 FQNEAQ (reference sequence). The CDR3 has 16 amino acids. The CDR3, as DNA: TGTGCCAGCAGCTCGAGCCCTAGCGGATTTTACAATGAGCAGTTCTTC. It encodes CASSSSPSGFYNEQFF.

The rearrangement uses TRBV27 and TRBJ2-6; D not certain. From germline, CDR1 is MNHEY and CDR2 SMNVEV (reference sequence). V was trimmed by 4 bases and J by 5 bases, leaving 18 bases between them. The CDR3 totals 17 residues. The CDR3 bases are TGTGCCAGCAGTTCTTCACGGGTCAGTAGATGGGCCAACGTCCTGACTTTC. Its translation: CASSSSRVSRWANVLTF.

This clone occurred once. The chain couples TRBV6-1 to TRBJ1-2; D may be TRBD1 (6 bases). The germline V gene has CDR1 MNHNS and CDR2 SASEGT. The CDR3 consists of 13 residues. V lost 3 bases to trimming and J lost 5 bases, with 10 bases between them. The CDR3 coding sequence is TGTGCCAGCAGTGAGATGCAGGGGTATGGCTACACCTTC. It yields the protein CASSEMQGYGYTF.

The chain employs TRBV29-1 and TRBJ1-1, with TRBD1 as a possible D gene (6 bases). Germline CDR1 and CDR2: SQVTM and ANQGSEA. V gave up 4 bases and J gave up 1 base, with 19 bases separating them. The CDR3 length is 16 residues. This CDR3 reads CSVAHGGRGWNTEAFF. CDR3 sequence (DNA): TGCAGCGTTGCCCATGGTGGGAGGGGGTGGAACACTGAAGCTTTCTTT.

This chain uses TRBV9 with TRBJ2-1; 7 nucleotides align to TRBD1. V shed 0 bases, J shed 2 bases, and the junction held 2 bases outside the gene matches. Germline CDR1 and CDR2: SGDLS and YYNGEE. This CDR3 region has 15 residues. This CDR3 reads CASSVGQGAYNEQFF. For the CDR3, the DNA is TGTGCCAGCAGCGTAGGGCAGGGGGCCTACAATGAGCAGTTCTTC.

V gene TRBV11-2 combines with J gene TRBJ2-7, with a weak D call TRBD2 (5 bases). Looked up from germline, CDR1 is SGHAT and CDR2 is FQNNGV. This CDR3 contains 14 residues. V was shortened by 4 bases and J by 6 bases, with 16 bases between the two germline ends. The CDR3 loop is CASSSTRTSGEQYF. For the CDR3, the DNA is TGTGCCAGCAGCTCTACTAGAACCTCTGGCGAGCAGTACTTC. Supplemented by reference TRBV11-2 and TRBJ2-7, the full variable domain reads EAGVAQSPRYKIIEKRQSVAFWCNPISGHATLYWYQQILGQGPKLLIQFQNNGVVDDSQLPKDRFSAERLKGVDSTLKIQPAKLEDSAVYLCASSSTRTSGEQYFGPGTRLTVT.

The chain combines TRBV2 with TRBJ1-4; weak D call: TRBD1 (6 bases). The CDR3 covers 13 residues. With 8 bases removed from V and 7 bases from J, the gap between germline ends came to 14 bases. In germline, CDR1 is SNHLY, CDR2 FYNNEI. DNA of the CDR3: TGTGCCAGCCGCAGGGGTTGGGGTGAAAAACTGTTTTTT. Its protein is CASRRGWGEKLFF.

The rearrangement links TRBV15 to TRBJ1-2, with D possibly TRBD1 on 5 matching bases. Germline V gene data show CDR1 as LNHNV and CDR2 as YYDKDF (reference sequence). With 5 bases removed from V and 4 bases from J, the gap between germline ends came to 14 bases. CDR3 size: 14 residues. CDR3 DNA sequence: TGTGCCACCAGCGCCGGCGGGGGGTTCTATGGCTACACCTTC. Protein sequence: CATSAGGGFYGYTF.

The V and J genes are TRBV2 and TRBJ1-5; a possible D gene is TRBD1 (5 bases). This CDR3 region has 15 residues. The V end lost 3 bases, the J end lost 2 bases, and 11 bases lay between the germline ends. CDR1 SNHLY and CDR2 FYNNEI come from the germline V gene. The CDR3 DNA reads TGTGCCAGCAGTGAGAATGGCAGGGGCAATCAGCCCCAGCATTTT. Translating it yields CASSENGRGNQPQHF.

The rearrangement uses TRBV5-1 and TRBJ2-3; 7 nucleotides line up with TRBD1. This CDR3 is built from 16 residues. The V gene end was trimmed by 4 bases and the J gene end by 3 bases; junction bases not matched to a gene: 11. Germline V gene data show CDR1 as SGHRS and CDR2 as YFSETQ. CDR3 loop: CASSLTPQGNTDTQYF. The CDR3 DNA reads TGCGCCAGCAGCCTAACCCCACAGGGGAATACAGATACGCAGTATTTT.

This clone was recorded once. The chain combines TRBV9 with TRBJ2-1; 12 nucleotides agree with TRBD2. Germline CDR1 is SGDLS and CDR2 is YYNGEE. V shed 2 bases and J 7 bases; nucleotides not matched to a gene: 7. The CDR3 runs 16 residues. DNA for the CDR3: TGTGCCAGCAGCGTTCCGCTAGCGGGAGGGTTGAATGAGCAGTTCTTC. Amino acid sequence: CASSVPLAGGLNEQFF.